Listed below are T cell receptor beta chains from one sample, sequenced in a study of blood T cell repertoires in COVID-19. This table comes from immunoSEQ multiplex PCR, and its TCRdb copy is limited to in-frame clones, with some not included. The sample carries about 260,000 clones, 85% to 90% recorded once. The sequencing input was PBMCs or T cells enriched from blood (not recorded which). These receptors all stem from a man aged 50-59 years who had been exposed to COVID-19. CDR3s include the opening cysteine and the closing phenylalanine or tryptophan. The D gene is left open where the match is weak. For some rows the clone size is stated as once, few or many, or as a class when expanded; others skip it.

D	size	V	J	CDR3	DNA
TRBD2	NA	TRBV7-9	TRBJ2-1	CASSPGTSGNGEFF	TGTGCCAGCAGCCCTGGGACTAGCGGGAATGGGGAGTTCTTC
TRBD1	NA	TRBV7-3	TRBJ1-1	CASSLQGLGNTEAFF	TGTGCCAGCAGCCTACAGGGGTTGGGGAACACTGAAGCTTTCTTT
NA	NA	TRBV7-3	TRBJ1-1	CASSPMGHMNTEAFF	TGTGCCAGCAGCCCAATGGGACATATGAACACTGAAGCTTTCTTT
TRBD1	NA	TRBV19	TRBJ1-1	CASSAIPGGHTEAFF	TGTGCCAGTAGTGCCATACCAGGGGGGCACACTGAAGCTTTCTTT
NA	once	TRBV30	TRBJ1-1	CAWSTCRDCEAFF	TGTGCCTGGAGTACATGCCGGGACTGTGAAGCTTTCTTT
TRBD1	NA	TRBV13	TRBJ2-7	CASSLGDRAYEQYF	TGTGCCAGCAGCTTAGGGGACAGGGCTTACGAGCAGTACTTC
TRBD1	NA	TRBV19	TRBJ2-2	CASSIVTGVNTGELFF	TGTGCCAGTAGTATCGTAACAGGGGTGAACACCGGGGAGCTGTTTTTT
NA	NA	TRBV3-1/TRBV3-2	TRBJ2-7	CASSQSGAYEQYF	TGTGCCAGCAGCCAATCAGGGGCCTACGAGCAGTACTTC
TRBD1	NA	TRBV6-5	TRBJ2-3	CASSRNRGATDTQYF	TGTGCCAGCAGTCGGAACAGGGGGGCCACAGATACGCAGTATTTT
TRBD2	NA	TRBV7-3	TRBJ2-1	CASSLKPLTSGENNEQFF	TGTGCCAGCAGCTTAAAGCCCCTTACTAGCGGGGAGAACAATGAGCAGTTCTTC
NA	NA	TRBV27	TRBJ1-2	CASSFRANYGYTF	TGTGCCAGCAGTTTCAGGGCAAACTATGGCTACACCTTC
NA	once	TRBV3-1/TRBV3-2	TRBJ1-2	CASRRADYGYTF	TGTGCCAGCCGCAGGGCGGACTATGGCTACACCTTC
TRBD2	NA	TRBV5-1	TRBJ2-1	CASSLWTSGRTYNEQFF	TGCGCCAGCAGCTTGTGGACTAGCGGGAGGACTTACAATGAGCAGTTCTTC
NA	NA	TRBV9	TRBJ2-1	CASSPAGASYNEQFF	TGTGCCAGCAGCCCCGCGGGGGCCTCCTACAATGAGCAGTTCTTC
NA	NA	TRBV28	TRBJ1-2	CASNAGSGSYTF	TGTGCCAGCAATGCAGGTTCGGGGAGCTACACCTTC
TRBD1	NA	TRBV18	TRBJ1-1	CASSPTGGSGMAAEAFF	TGTGCCAGCTCACCAACAGGGGGGTCTGGGATGGCCGCTGAAGCTTTCTTT
NA	NA	TRBV5-1	TRBJ1-4	CASSLAGMRTTNEKLFF	TGCGCCAGCAGCTTGGCAGGGATGAGAACAACTAATGAAAAACTGTTTTTT
NA	NA	TRBV3-1/TRBV3-2	TRBJ1-2	CASSPTGYGYTF	TGTGCCAGCAGCCCCACAGGTTATGGCTACACCTTC
NA	NA	TRBV7-9	TRBJ2-1	CASSLGAATINEQFF	TGTGCCAGCAGCTTGGGTGCGGCGACCATAAATGAGCAGTTCTTC
NA	NA	TRBV18	TRBJ1-1	CASSLGGGDTEAFF	TGTGCCAGCTCACTTGGGGGGGGCGACACTGAAGCTTTCTTT
NA	NA	TRBV5-5	TRBJ1-4	CASEPVPGFGSEKLFF	TGTGCCAGCGAACCCGTTCCGGGTTTTGGTAGTGAAAAACTGTTTTTT
NA	NA	TRBV10-3	TRBJ1-2	CAISETGSANYGYTF	TGTGCCATCAGTGAAACAGGGAGCGCTAACTATGGCTACACCTTC
TRBD2	NA	TRBV5-1	TRBJ2-1	CASSPNPGGYNEQFF	TGCGCCAGCAGCCCGAATCCCGGGGGGTACAATGAGCAGTTCTTC
TRBD1	NA	TRBV2	TRBJ1-5	CASSSDTGGHNQPQHF	TGTGCCAGCAGTTCTGATACAGGGGGTCACAATCAGCCCCAGCATTTT
NA	NA	TRBV7-9	TRBJ1-5	CASSLSRTEWSNQPQHF	TGTGCCAGCAGCTTATCAAGGACAGAATGGAGCAATCAGCCCCAGCATTTT
NA	NA	TRBV2	TRBJ2-1	CASSGLNNEQFF	TGTGCCAGCAGCGGACTAAACAATGAGCAGTTCTTC
NA	NA	TRBV2	TRBJ1-1	CASSEAVSPMAFF	TGTGCCAGCAGTGAGGCTGTCAGTCCGATGGCTTTCTTT
NA	NA	TRBV9	TRBJ2-3	CASSDDRTSTDTQYF	TGTGCCAGCAGCGATGACAGGACTAGCACAGATACGCAGTATTTT
NA	once	TRBV2	TRBJ1-1	CASTEGVDTEAFF	TGTGCCAGCACAGAAGGAGTCGACACTGAAGCTTTCTTT
NA	NA	TRBV4-1	TRBJ1-2	CASSQRSGAASYGYTF	TGCGCCAGCAGCCAAAGGTCAGGGGCCGCCTCCTATGGCTACACCTTC
NA	NA	TRBV27	TRBJ1-6	CASSFGGASSPLHF	TGTGCCAGCAGTTTTGGGGGCGCGTCTTCACCCCTCCACTTT
TRBD1	NA	TRBV28	TRBJ1-1	CASSPKQGAADTEAFF	TGTGCCAGCAGTCCAAAACAGGGGGCGGCGGACACTGAAGCTTTCTTT
NA	NA	TRBV23-1	TRBJ1-1	CASTPGEWGTEAFF	TGCGCCAGCACCCCGGGGGAATGGGGCACTGAAGCTTTCTTT
TRBD1	once	TRBV7-9	TRBJ2-2	CASSLGTVAFTGELFF	TGTGCCAGCAGCTTGGGGACAGTGGCTTTCACCGGGGAGCTGTTTTTT
NA	NA	TRBV28	TRBJ1-2	CASSWQYYGYTF	TGTGCCAGCAGTTGGCAGTACTATGGCTACACCTTC
TRBD1	NA	TRBV6-4	TRBJ1-6	CASSDSTGDYSPLHF	TGTGCCAGCAGTGACTCTACAGGGGACTATTCACCCCTCCACTTT
NA	NA	TRBV24-1	TRBJ2-5	CATSDLGGAETQYF	TGTGCCACCAGTGATTTGGGGGGCGCGGAGACCCAGTACTTC
TRBD1	NA	TRBV19	TRBJ1-1	CASTDRGDTEAFF	TGTGCTAGTACGGACAGGGGTGACACTGAAGCTTTCTTT
NA	once	TRBV11-3	TRBJ1-6	CASSLVRESPLHF	TGTGCCAGCAGCTTAGTGCGGGAGTCACCCCTCCACTTT
NA	NA	TRBV28	TRBJ1-1	CASSLGGALHTEAFF	TGTGCCAGCAGTTTAGGGGGGGCCCTACACACTGAAGCTTTCTTT
TRBD1	NA	TRBV5-1	TRBJ1-2	CASSVGTGFVGYGYTF	TGCGCCAGCAGCGTTGGGACAGGGTTTGTAGGGTATGGCTACACCTTC
NA	NA	TRBV18	TRBJ2-1	CASSPSDEQFF	TGTGCCAGCTCACCCTCTGATGAGCAGTTCTTC
NA	NA	TRBV4-2	TRBJ2-7	CASSQYREISYEQYF	TGTGCCAGCAGCCAGTACAGGGAGATTTCCTACGAGCAGTACTTC
TRBD1	NA	TRBV10-3	TRBJ1-3	CAISEGGRSSGNTIYF	TGTGCCATCAGTGAAGGGGGCAGGTCTTCTGGAAACACCATATATTTT
TRBD1	NA	TRBV24-1	TRBJ1-5	CATSDGTGTGEHF	TGTGCCACCAGTGATGGAACCGGGACAGGGGAGCATTTT
NA	NA	TRBV7-3	TRBJ2-1	CASSVRDNEQFF	TGTGCCAGCAGCGTCAGGGATAATGAGCAGTTCTTC
NA	NA	TRBV12-2	TRBJ1-2	CASRLGQRYGYTF	TGTGCAAGTCGCTTAGGACAGAGGTATGGCTACACCTTC
NA	once	TRBV7-9	TRBJ1-2	CASSPGGGNTNYGYTF	TGTGCCAGCAGCCCCGGAGGCGGGAATACGAACTATGGCTACACCTTC
TRBD1	NA	TRBV11-2	TRBJ1-2	CASSPIRTGTPSGGYTF	TGTGCCAGCAGCCCGATTCGGACAGGTACTCCATCTGGAGGCTACACCTTC
TRBD1	NA	TRBV14	TRBJ2-1	CASSTARGLLGYNEQFF	TGTGCCAGCAGTACGGCGAGGGGGCTGTTGGGATACAATGAGCAGTTCTTC
NA	NA	TRBV12-3/TRBV12-4	TRBJ1-2	CASSRQGNYGYTF	TGTGCCAGCAGTCGGCAGGGTAACTATGGCTACACCTTC